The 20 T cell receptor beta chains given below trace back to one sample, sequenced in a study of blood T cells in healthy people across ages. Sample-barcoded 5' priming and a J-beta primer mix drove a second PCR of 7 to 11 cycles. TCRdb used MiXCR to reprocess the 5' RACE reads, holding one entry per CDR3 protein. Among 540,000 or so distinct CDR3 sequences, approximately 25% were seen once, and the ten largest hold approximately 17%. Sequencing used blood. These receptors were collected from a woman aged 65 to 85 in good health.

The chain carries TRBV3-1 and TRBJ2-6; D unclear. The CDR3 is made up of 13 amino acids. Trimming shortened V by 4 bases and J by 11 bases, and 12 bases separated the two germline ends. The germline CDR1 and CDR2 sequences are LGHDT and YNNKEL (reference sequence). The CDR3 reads CASSLGLGYVLTF. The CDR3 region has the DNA TGTGCCAGCAGCCTCGGGTTGGGTTACGTCCTGACTTTC.

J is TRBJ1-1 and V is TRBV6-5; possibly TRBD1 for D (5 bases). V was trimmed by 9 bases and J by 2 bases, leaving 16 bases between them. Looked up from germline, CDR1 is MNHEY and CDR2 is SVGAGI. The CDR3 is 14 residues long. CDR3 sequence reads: CASFRQSLNTEAFF. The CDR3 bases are TGTGCCAGTTTCCGACAGTCCTTAAACACTGAAGCTTTCTTT.

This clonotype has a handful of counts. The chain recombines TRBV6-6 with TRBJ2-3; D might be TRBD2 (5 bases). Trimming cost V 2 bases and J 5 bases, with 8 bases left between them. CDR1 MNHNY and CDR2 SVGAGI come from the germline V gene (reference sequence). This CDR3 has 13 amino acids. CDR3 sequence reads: CASSYTGRDTQYF. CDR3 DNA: TGTGCCAGCAGTTACACGGGAAGAGATACGCAGTATTTT.

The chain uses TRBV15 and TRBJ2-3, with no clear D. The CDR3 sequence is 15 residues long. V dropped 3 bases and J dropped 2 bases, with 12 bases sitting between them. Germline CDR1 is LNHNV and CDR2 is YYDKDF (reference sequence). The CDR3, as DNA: TGTGCCACCAGCAGGACCCTGTTCTTCACAGATACGCAGTATTTT. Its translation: CATSRTLFFTDTQYF.

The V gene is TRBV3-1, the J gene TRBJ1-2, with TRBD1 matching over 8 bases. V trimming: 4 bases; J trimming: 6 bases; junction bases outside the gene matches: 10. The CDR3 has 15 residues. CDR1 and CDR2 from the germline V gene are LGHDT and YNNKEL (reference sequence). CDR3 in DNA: TGTGCCAGCAGCCCCCAAGACAGGGGTAGGGATGGCTACACCTTC. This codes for CASSPQDRGRDGYTF.

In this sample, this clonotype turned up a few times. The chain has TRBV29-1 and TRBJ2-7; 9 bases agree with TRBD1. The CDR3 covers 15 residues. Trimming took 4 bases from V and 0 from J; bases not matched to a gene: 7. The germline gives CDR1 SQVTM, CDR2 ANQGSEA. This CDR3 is CSVAMSDRGSYEQYF. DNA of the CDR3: TGCAGCGTTGCGATGTCGGACAGGGGCTCCTACGAGCAGTACTTC.

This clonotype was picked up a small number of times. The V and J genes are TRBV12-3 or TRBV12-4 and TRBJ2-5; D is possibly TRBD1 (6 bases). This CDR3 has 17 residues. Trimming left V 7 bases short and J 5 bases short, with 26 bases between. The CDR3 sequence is CASTIEVRGTPTETQYF. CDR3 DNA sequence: TGTGCCAGCACTATCGAGGTTAGGGGGACGCCCACGGAGACCCAGTACTTC.

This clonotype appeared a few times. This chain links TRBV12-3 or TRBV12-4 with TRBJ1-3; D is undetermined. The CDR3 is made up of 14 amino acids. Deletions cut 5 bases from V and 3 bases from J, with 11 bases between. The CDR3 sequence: CASSLGVFGNTIYF. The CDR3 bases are TGTGCCAGCAGTCTAGGAGTTTTTGGAAACACCATATATTTT.

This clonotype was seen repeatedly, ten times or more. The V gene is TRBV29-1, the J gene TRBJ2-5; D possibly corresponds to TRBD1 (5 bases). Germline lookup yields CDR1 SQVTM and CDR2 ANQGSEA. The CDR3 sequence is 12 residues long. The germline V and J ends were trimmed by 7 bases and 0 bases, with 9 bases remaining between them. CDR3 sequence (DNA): TGCAGCGCCACCAGGGACCAAGAGACCCAGTACTTC. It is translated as CSATRDQETQYF.

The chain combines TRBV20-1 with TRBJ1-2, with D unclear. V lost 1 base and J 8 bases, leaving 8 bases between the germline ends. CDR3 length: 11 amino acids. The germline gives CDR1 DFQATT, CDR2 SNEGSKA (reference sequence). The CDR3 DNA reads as TGCAGTGCTAGAGCGGGGATGGGCTACACCTTC. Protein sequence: CSARAGMGYTF.

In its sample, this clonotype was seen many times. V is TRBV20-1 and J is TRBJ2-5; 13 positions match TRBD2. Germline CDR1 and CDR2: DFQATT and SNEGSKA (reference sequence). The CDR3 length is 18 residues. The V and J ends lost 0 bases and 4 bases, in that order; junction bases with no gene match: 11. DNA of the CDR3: TGCAGTGCTAGAGACTCACTAGCGGGGGGGCCGAGTGGAGAGACCCAGTACTTC. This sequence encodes CSARDSLAGGPSGETQYF.

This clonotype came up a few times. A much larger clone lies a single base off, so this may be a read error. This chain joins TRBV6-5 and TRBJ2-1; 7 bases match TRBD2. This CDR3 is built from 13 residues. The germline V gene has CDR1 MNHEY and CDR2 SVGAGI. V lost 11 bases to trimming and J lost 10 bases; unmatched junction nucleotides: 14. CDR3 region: CACTGGGGREQFF. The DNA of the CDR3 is TGTGCCTGTACTGGCGGGGGTGGGAGAGAGCAGTTCTTC.

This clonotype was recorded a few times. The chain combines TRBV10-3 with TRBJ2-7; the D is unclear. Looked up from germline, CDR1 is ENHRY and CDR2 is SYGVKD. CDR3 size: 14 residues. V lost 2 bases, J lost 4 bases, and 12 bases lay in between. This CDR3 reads CAISEARSRYEQYF. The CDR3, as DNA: TGTGCCATCAGTGAGGCTAGATCCCGATACGAGCAGTACTTC.

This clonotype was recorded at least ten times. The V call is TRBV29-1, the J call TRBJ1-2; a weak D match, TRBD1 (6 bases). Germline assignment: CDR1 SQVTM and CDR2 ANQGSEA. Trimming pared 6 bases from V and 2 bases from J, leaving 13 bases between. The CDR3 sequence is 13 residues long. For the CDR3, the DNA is TGCAGCGTCGAGGGACACCGAAACTATGGCTACACCTTC. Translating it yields CSVEGHRNYGYTF.

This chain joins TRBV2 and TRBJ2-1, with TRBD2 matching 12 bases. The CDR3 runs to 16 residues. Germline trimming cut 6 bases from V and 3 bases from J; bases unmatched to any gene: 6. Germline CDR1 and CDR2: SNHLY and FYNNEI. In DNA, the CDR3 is TGTGCCAGCAGGAGACTAGCGGGGGCCAACTACAATGAGCAGTTCTTC. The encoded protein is CASRRLAGANYNEQFF.

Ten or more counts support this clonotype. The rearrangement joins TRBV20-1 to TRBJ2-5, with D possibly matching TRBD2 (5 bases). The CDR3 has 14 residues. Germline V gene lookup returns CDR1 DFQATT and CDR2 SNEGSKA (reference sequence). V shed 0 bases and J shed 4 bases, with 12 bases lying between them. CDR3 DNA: TGCAGTGCTAGAGACAAAAGCGCGGGAGAGACCCAGTACTTC. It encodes CSARDKSAGETQYF.

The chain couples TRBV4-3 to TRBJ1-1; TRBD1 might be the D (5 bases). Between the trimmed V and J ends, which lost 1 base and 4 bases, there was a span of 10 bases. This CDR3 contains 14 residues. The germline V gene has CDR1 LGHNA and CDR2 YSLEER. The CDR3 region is CASSQVSGGTEAFF. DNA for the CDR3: TGCGCCAGCAGCCAAGTGTCCGGGGGCACTGAAGCTTTCTTT.

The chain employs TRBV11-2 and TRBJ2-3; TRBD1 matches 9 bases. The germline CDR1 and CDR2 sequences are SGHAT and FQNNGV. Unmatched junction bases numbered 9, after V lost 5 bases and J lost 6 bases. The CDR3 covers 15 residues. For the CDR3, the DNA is TGTGCCAGCAGCCGATCACAGGGGGCGAGGGATACGCAGTATTTT. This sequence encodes CASSRSQGARDTQYF. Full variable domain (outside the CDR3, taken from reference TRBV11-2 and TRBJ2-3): EAGVAQSPRYKIIEKRQSVAFWCNPISGHATLYWYQQILGQGPKLLIQFQNNGVVDDSQLPKDRFSAERLKGVDSTLKIQPAKLEDSAVYLCASSRSQGARDTQYFGPGTRLTVL.

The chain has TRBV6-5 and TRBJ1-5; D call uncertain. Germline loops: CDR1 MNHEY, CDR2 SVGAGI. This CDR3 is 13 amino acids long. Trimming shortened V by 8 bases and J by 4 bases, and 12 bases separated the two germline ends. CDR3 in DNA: TGTGCCAGCCGGACCGCCATTAATCAGCCCCAGCATTTT. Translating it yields CASRTAINQPQHF.

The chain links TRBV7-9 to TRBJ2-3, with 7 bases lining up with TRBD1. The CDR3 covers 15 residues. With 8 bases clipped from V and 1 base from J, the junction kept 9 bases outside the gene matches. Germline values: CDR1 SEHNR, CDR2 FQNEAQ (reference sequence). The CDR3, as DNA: TGTGCCAGCGAAATGGATACAGGGGGCACAGATACGCAGTATTTT. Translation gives CASEMDTGGTDTQYF.